These T cell receptor beta chains were read from a single sample in a study of control samples from healthy donors and cancer patients. TCRdb keeps only in-frame clones here, not all; method: immunoSEQ multiplex PCR. The sample shows approximately 100,000 clones, 70% to 90% of them seen only once. Sequences were obtained from blood. All receptors come from a woman in her thirties or forties in good health. Both conserved end residues are part of each CDR3. The order of the fields is CDR3 length, J gene, D gene, clone size, V gene, CDR3 DNA, CDR3 protein. A D gene is named only where the DNA matches it firmly. The size field is filled for only some rows; it gives once, few, many or a size class.

>16|TRBJ1-1|.|.|TRBV27
TGTGCCAGCAGTTTATCGGGAGGGGGGCGGAAGGGGGAAGCTTTCTTT
CASSLSGGGRKGEAFF
>14|TRBJ1-1|TRBD1|.|TRBV19
TGTGCCAGTAGTCTCGGACAGGGAGGCACTGAAGCTTTCTTT
CASSLGQGGTEAFF
>13|TRBJ1-2|TRBD1|few|TRBV6-5
TGTGCCAGCAGGCGTACAGGGGGAGGAGGCTACACCTTC
CASRRTGGGGYTF
>12|TRBJ2-3|.|once|TRBV12-3/TRBV12-4
TGTGCCAGCAGTCGACTCGAAGATACGCAGTATTTT
CASSRLEDTQYF
>16|TRBJ2-3|.|.|TRBV5-1
TGCGCCAGCAGCTTGGGAGGGCTAGGGAACACAGATACGCAGTATTTT
CASSLGGLGNTDTQYF
>14|TRBJ2-7|.|.|TRBV3-1/TRBV3-2
TGTGCCAGCAGCCAAGGTCCAGGGAAGGAAGAGCAGTACTTC
CASSQGPGKEEQYF
>15|TRBJ1-2|TRBD1|few|TRBV11-3
TGTGCCAGCAGCTTAGGGGCATCGACAGGGTATGGCTACACCTTC
CASSLGASTGYGYTF
>16|TRBJ2-5|TRBD2|.|TRBV5-6
TGTGCCAGCAGCTGGGGGCTACTAGCGGGGGAACAGACCCAGTACTTC
CASSWGLLAGEQTQYF
>11|TRBJ2-5|.|.|TRBV5-1
TGCGCCAGCAGCCTGCAGGAGACCCAGTACTTC
CASSLQETQYF
>16|TRBJ2-7|TRBD1|.|TRBV23-1
TGCGCCAGCGTCCCCGGTTCCGGGACAGCTCCCTACGAGCAGTACTTC
CASVPGSGTAPYEQYF
>15|TRBJ2-5|TRBD2|.|TRBV9
TGTGCCAGCAGCGTAAGCGGGGGGGCTGGGGAGACCCAGTACTTC
CASSVSGGAGETQYF
>18|TRBJ1-5|.|.|TRBV6-2/TRBV6-3
TGTGCCAGCAGTTACGAGAGGCCCCTAGGTTATAGCAATCAGCCCCAGCATTTT
CASSYERPLGYSNQPQHF
>13|TRBJ1-2|TRBD1|.|TRBV18
TGTGCCAGCTCACCAGACAGGGGGAAGGGCTACACCTTC
CASSPDRGKGYTF
>13|TRBJ1-1|TRBD1|.|TRBV6-5
TGTGCCAGCCTGGACAGGATGAACACTGAAGCTTTCTTT
CASLDRMNTEAFF
>12|TRBJ2-7|.|.|TRBV19
TGTGCCAGTAGTGGCAGGGAGTGGGAGCAGTACTTC
CASSGREWEQYF
>13|TRBJ2-1|TRBD1|few|TRBV7-3
TGTGCCAGCAGCTTGACAGGGAACAATGAGCAGTTCTTC
CASSLTGNNEQFF
>15|TRBJ1-1|.|.|TRBV5-1
TGCGCCAGCAGCTTTTGGGGTCCCCCGAACACTGAAGCTTTCTTT
CASSFWGPPNTEAFF
>15|TRBJ1-2|.|.|TRBV6-1
TGTGCCAGCAGTGAAGTATCCCGGGGATACTATGGCTACACCTTC
CASSEVSRGYYGYTF
>14|TRBJ2-3|.|.|TRBV2
TGTGCCAGCAAGCCGGGGCCAAGCACAGATACGCAGTATTTT
CASKPGPSTDTQYF
>14|TRBJ2-5|TRBD1|.|TRBV5-1
TGCGCCAGCAGCTTTGGGACAGATAAAGAGACCCAGTACTTC
CASSFGTDKETQYF
>15|TRBJ2-2|.|.|TRBV10-2
TGCGCCAGCAGGGGGGCAGGGCTGAACACCGGGGAGCTGTTTTTT
CASRGAGLNTGELFF
>14|TRBJ1-2|.|few|TRBV6-1
TGTGCCAGCAGTGAAAACGGCGGTAACTATGGCTACACCTTC
CASSENGGNYGYTF
>11|TRBJ1-1|TRBD1|.|TRBV20-1
TGCAGTGCGACAGGGCTCGCTGAAGCTTTCTTT
CSATGLAEAFF
>16|TRBJ2-3|TRBD2|.|TRBV7-2
TGTGCCAGCAGCCCGCAATCTCCAGGGAGGGCAGATACGCAGTATTTT
CASSPQSPGRADTQYF
>15|TRBJ1-2|.|.|TRBV9
TGTGCCAGCAGCGCGGGACTTGCCGAGTTTGATGGCTACACCTTC
CASSAGLAEFDGYTF
>14|TRBJ1-5|.|.|TRBV19
TGTGCCAGTAGTATTGGTGGGCGCAATCAGCCCCAGCATTTT
CASSIGGRNQPQHF
>19|TRBJ1-6|.|.|TRBV21-1
TGTGCCAGCAGTCGCAGGGGGCTTACCTCGATATTAAATAATTCACCCCTCCACTTT
CASSRRGLTSILNNSPLHF
>15|TRBJ2-1|.|.|TRBV24-1
TGTGCCACCAGTGACTATACCTCGCCTCACAATGAGCAGTTCTTC
CATSDYTSPHNEQFF
>12|TRBJ1-3|.|.|TRBV30
TGTGCCTGGAGGACATCTGGAAACACCATATATTTT
CAWRTSGNTIYF
>14|TRBJ1-1|.|.|TRBV7-9
TGTGCCAGCAGCTTAGGGGAAGCGAACACTGAAGCTTTCTTT
CASSLGEANTEAFF
>13|TRBJ2-5|.|.|TRBV19
TGTGCCAGTAGTATAGGAATGACATCGACCCAGTACTTC
CASSIGMTSTQYF
>14|TRBJ2-2|.|.|TRBV5-1
TGCGCCAGCAGCCGGGACAGCGGGACCGGGGAGCTGTTTTTT
CASSRDSGTGELFF
>15|TRBJ1-6|TRBD1|.|TRBV5-4
TGTGCCAGCAGCTTGAAAGGACAGGGAAATTCACCCCTCCACTTT
CASSLKGQGNSPLHF
>16|TRBJ1-5|.|.|TRBV7-9
TGTGCCAGCAGCCATTCCACAGAGATCCCCGATCAGCCCCAGCATTTT
CASSHSTEIPDQPQHF